This T cell receptor beta chain is drawn from a study of beta chain features in type 1 diabetes. Study-level results: Using cDNA template may skew counts toward highly expressing activated cells. It was not settled here whether HLA type affects TCRB rearrangement.

Reverse transcribing all isolated RNA meant expressed TCRB transcripts were sequenced. The assay was immunoSEQ multiplex PCR, and TCRdb's table has in-frame clones only and misses some. The table records about 180,000 clones, 13% of them present only once. Each sorted fraction was over 95% pure. This clone was picked up a small number of times. What it binds is not known. V dropped 3 bases and J dropped 11 bases, with 13 bases sitting between them. The CDR3 is 12 residues long. From germline, CDR1 is MDHEN and CDR2 SYDVKM. The source of this sequence is a woman aged 18 to 35 in good health. The chain combines TRBV28 with TRBJ1-1; no clear D. The specimen sequenced was central memory CD4+ T cells from blood. Written as DNA, the CDR3 is TGTGCCAGCAGTTTCGCGGGGATTGGGGCTTTCTTT. Translated: CASSFAGIGAFF. The whole variable domain, remainder taken from reference TRBV28 and TRBJ1-1, is DVKVTQSSRYLVKRTGEKVFLECVQDMDHENMFWYRQDPGLGLRLIYFSYDVKMKEKGDIPEGYSVSREKKERFSLILESASTNQTSMYLCASSFAGIGAFFGQGTRLTVV.